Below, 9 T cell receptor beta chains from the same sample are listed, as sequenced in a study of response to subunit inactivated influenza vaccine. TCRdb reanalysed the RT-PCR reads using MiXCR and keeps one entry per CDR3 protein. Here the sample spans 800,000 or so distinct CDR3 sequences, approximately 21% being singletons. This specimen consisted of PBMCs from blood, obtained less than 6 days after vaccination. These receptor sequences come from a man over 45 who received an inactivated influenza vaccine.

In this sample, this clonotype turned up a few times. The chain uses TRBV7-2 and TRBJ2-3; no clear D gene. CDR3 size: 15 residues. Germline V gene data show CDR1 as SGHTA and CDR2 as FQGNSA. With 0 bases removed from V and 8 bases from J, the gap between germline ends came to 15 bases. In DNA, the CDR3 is TGTGCCAGCAGCTTAGCGCCGGGCCCTAACCCTACGCAGTATTTT. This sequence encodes CASSLAPGPNPTQYF.

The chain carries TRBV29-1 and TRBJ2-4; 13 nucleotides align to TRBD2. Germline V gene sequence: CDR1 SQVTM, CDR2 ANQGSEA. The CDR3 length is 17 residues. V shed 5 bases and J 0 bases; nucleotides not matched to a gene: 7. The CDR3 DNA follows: TGCAGCGTTCGGACTAGCGGGGGTCCATTAGCCAAAAACATTCAGTACTTC. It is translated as CSVRTSGGPLAKNIQYF.

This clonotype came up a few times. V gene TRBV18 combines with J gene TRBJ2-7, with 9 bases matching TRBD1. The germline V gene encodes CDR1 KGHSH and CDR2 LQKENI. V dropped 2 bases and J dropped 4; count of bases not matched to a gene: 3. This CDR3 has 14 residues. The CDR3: CASSPRQGEYEQYF. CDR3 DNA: TGTGCCAGCTCACCAAGACAGGGGGAATACGAGCAGTACTTC.

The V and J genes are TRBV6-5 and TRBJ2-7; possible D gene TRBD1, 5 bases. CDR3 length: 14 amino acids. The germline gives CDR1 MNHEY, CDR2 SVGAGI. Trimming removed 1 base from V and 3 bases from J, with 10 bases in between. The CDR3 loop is CASSYYPQGYEQYF. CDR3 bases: TGTGCCAGCAGTTACTACCCCCAGGGCTACGAGCAGTACTTC.

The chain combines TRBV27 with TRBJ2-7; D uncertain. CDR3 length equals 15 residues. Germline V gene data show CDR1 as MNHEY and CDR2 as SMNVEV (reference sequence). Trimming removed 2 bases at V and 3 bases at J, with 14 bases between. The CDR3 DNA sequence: TGTGCCAGCAGTTTAGTGAAAACACCCCTCTACGAGCAGTACTTC. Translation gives CASSLVKTPLYEQYF.

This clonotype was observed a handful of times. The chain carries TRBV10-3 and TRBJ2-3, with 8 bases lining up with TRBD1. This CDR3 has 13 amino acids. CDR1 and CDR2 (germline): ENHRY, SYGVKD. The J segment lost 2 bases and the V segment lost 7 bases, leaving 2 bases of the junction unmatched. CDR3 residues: CAITGQATDTQYF. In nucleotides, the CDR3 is TGTGCCATCACGGGACAGGCCACAGATACGCAGTATTTT.

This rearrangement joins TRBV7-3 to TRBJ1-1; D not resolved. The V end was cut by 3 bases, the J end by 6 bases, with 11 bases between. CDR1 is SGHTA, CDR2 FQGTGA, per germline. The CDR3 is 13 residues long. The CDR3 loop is CASSFRPPAEAFF. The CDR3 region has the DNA TGTGCCAGCAGCTTTCGCCCGCCCGCTGAAGCTTTCTTT.

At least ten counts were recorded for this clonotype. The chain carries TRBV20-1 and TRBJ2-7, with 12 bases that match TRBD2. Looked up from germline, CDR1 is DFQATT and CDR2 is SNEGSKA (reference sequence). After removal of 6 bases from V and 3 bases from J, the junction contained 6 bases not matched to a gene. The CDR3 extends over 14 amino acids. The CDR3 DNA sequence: TGCAGTGCCGGAACTAGCGGGGGGTTCTACGAGCAGTACTTC. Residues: CSAGTSGGFYEQYF.

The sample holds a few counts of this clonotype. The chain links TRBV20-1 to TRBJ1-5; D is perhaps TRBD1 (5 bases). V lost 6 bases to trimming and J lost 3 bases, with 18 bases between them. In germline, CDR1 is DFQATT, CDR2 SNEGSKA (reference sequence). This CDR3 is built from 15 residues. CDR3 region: CSAPRGGADNQPQHF. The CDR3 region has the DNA TGCAGTGCCCCTCGGGGAGGGGCTGACAATCAGCCCCAGCATTTT.